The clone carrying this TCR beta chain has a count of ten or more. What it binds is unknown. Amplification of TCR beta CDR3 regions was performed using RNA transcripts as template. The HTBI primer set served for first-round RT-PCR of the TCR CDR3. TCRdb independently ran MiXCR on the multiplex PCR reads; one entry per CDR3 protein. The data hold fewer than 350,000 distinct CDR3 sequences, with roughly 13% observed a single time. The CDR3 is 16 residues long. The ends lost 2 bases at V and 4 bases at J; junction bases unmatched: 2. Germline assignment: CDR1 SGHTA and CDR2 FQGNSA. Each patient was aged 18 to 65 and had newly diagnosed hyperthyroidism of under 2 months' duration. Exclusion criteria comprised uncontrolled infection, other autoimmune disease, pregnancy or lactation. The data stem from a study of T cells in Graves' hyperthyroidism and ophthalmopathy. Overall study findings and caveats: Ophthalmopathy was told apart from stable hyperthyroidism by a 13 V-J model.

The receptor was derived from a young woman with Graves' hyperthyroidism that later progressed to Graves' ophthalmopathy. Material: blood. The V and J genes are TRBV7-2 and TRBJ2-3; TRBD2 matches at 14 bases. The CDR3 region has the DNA TGTGCCAGCAGCTTACGACTAGCGGGAGGGCCAGATACGCAGTATTTT. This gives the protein CASSLRLAGGPDTQYF.